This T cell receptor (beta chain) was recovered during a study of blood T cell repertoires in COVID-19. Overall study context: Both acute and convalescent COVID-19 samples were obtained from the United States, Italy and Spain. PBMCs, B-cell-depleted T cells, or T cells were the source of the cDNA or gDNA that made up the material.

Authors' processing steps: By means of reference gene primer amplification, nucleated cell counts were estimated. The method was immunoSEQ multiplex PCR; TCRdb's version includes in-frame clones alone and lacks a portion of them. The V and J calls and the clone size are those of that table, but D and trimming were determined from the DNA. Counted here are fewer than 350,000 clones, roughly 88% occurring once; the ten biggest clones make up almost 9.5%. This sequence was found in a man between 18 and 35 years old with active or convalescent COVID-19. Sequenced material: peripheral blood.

The CDR3 DNA follows: TGTGCCAGCAGCCCGCAAGGGGCAGCCCTAAGTTGGGGCACCGGGGAGCTGTTTTTT. This sequence encodes CASSPQGAALSWGTGELFF. V usage is TRBV5-6 and J usage is TRBJ2-2; a weak D match, TRBD1 (5 bases). Germline lookup yields CDR1 SGHDT and CDR2 YYEEEE. The CDR3 has 19 residues. Trimming removed 4 bases from V and 4 bases from J, with 26 bases in between.